This T cell receptor beta chain was sequenced for a study of T cells in Graves' hyperthyroidism and ophthalmopathy. Study summary: Staff took peripheral blood when the initial diagnosis was made, before any treatment began. The study, taken as a whole, reports: Blood shared most expanded thyroid clonotypes above 0.001.

Calling Graves' hyperthyroidism stable meant ophthalmopathy did not progress within 18 months. Uncontrolled infection, other autoimmune disease, pregnancy or lactation disqualified patients from enrolment. It was RNA transcripts that yielded the amplified TCR beta CDR3 regions. The TCR CDR3 first-round RT-PCR relied on the HTBI primer set. TCRdb reprocessed the multiplex PCR reads with MiXCR, giving one entry per CDR3 protein. This repertoire shows a few hundred thousand distinct CDR3 sequences, approximately 22% found once; its top ten account for around half. Germline CDR1 SGHDN, CDR2 FVKESK. The CDR3 covers 17 residues. V lost 1 base, J lost 5 bases, and 18 bases lay in between. Comments on this clonotype: Its specificity is not known.

Sequencing was done on a sample of blood. The gene calls are TRBV14 and TRBJ2-1, with D tentatively TRBD1 or TRBD2 (5 bases each). This TCR derives from a woman aged 45-59 years with Graves' hyperthyroidism. The CDR3 is CASSQAPGRAGHNEQFF. CDR3 nucleotides: TGTGCCAGCAGCCAAGCCCCCGGGCGGGCAGGGCACAATGAGCAGTTCTTC.